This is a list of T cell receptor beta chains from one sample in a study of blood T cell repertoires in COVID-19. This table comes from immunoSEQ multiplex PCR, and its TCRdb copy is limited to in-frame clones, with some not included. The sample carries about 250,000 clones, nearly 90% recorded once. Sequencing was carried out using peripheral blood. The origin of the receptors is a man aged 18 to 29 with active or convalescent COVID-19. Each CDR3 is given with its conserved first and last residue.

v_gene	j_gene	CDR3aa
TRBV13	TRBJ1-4	CASSSLDDRGGKLFF
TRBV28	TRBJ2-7	CASSFFGGTPQYF
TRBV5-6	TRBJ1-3	CASSVGQAIYF
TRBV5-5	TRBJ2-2	CASSRAVTGELFF
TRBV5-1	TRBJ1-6	CASSHGPGVRISPLHF
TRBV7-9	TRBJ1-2	CASSPSGTLGGYTF
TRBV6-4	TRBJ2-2	CASSPGLTTGGTGELFF
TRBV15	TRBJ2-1	CATSARQESRQFF
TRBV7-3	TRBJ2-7	CASSLGGAWEQYF
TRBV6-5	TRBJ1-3	CASKIGLNSGNTIYF
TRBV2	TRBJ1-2	CASSDLGYTF